This T cell receptor beta chain was sequenced in a study of T-cell reconstitution after alpha-beta-depleted transplantation in children. A TCRbeta library incorporating unique molecular identifiers was prepared. A single record per CDR3 protein comes from TCRdb applying MiXCR to the PCR reads. This sample has roughly 220,000 distinct CDR3 sequences; around 12% occur once, and the top ten carry about 2.6%. CDR1 is DFQATT and CDR2 is SNEGSKA in the germline V gene (reference sequence). This CDR3 spans 17 amino acids. In this sample, this clonotype turned up many times. An end of the junction does not agree with germline; a read error may underlie this.

The V gene is TRBV20-1, the J gene TRBJ1-6; D gene uncertain. Sequenced here: PBMCs from the stem cell graft donor, sampled from the stem cell graft. This clonotype was obtained from a human donor who donated a stem cell graft to a child with acute lymphoblastic leukemia. The CDR3 DNA is TGCAGTGCTATGTTACGTAGTTTTAGCTCCTATAATTCGCCCCTCCACTTT. Translated, it gives CSAMLRSFSSYNSPLHF.